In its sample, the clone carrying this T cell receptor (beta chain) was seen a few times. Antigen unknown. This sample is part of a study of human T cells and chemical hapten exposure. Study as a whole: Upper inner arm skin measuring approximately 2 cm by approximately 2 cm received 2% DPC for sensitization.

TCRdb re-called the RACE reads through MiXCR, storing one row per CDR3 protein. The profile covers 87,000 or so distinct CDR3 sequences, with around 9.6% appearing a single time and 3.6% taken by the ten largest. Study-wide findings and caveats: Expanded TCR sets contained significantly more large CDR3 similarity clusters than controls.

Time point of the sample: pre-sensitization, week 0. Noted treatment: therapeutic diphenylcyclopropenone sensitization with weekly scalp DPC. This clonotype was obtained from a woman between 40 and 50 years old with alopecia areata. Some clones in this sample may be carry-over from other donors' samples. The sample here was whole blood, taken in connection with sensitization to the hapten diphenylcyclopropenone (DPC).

The CDR3 is CSAASAPDTQYF. CDR3 coding DNA: TGCAGTGCTGCCTCCGCCCCAGATACGCAGTATTTT. The V call is TRBV20-1, the J call TRBJ2-3; D uncertain. This CDR3 spans 12 amino acids. The V end was cut by 5 bases, the J end by 4 bases, with 10 bases between. Germline values: CDR1 DFQATT, CDR2 SNEGSKA (reference sequence).